A selection of T cell receptor beta chains follows, all from one sample in a study of blood T cell repertoires in COVID-19. Sequencing used immunoSEQ multiplex PCR; TCRdb keeps in-frame clones, though not all of them. The sample lists some 230,000 clones, around four fifths occurring once. Sequenced: peripheral blood. The receptors derive from a woman aged 60-75 years who had recovered from COVID-19. CDR3s include the opening cysteine and the closing phenylalanine or tryptophan. The D gene is left open where the match is weak. Size is stated for part of the rows, as once, few or many counts, or as a class when the clone is expanded.

CDR3 protein	CDR3 DNA	V gene	clone size	D gene	J gene
CASTRGNSYEQYF	TGTGCCAGCACCCGGGGGAATTCCTACGAGCAGTACTTC	TRBV2	NA	NA	TRBJ2-7
CASSFGGVSGEQYF	TGTGCCAGCAGCTTCGGCGGGGTCTCGGGGGAGCAGTACTTC	TRBV7-9	once	NA	TRBJ2-7
CASKFSGGGPEQYF	TGTGCCAGCAAGTTTAGCGGGGGGGGCCCGGAGCAGTACTTC	TRBV7-2	NA	TRBD2	TRBJ2-7
CASSAGRTYGYTF	TGCGCCAGCAGCGCGGGACGGACCTATGGCTACACCTTC	TRBV5-1	NA	NA	TRBJ1-2
CASIQTGGNQPQHF	TGTGCCAGCATTCAGACAGGGGGGAATCAGCCCCAGCATTTT	TRBV6-5	NA	TRBD1	TRBJ1-5
CASSLVGFGQGTTYEQYF	TGTGCCAGCAGCTTAGTTGGTTTTGGGCAGGGGACTACCTACGAGCAGTACTTC	TRBV7-2	NA	NA	TRBJ2-7
CASNSRDKTGGSAFF	TGTGCCAGCAACTCAAGGGACAAAACAGGGGGATCGGCTTTCTTT	TRBV7-9	NA	TRBD1	TRBJ1-1
CASSPTRDTYNSPLHF	TGTGCCAGCAGCCCAACAAGGGACACCTATAATTCACCCCTCCACTTT	TRBV9	NA	NA	TRBJ1-6
CASSFGQGGYGYTF	TGTGCCAGCAGCTTCGGACAGGGGGGCTATGGCTACACCTTC	TRBV9	NA	TRBD1	TRBJ1-2
CASSPMDRAVNEQFF	TGCGCCAGCAGCCCAATGGACAGGGCGGTCAATGAGCAGTTCTTC	TRBV4-1	NA	TRBD1	TRBJ2-1
CASSVAYTSYEQYF	TGTGCCAGCAGCGTAGCATACACTAGCTACGAGCAGTACTTC	TRBV9	NA	NA	TRBJ2-7
CSGLDTDTQYF	TGCAGTGGTTTAGACACAGATACGCAGTATTTT	TRBV20-1	NA	NA	TRBJ2-3
CASRAGTAYEQYF	TGTGCCAGCAGGGCCGGGACAGCCTACGAGCAGTACTTC	TRBV5-8	NA	TRBD1	TRBJ2-7
CASSQVRGGRTSYNEQFF	TGCGCCAGCAGCCAGGTAAGGGGGGGCCGAACGTCCTACAATGAGCAGTTCTTC	TRBV4-1	few	NA	TRBJ2-1
CASSYFRRGGNQPQHF	TGTGCCAGCAGTTACTTTAGAAGGGGTGGCAATCAGCCCCAGCATTTT	TRBV6-6	NA	NA	TRBJ1-5
CASSPPAGGVDGYTF	TGTGCCAGCAGTCCCCCTGCGGGGGGCGTAGATGGCTACACCTTC	TRBV27	NA	NA	TRBJ1-2
CASSRDRGTNYGYTF	TGTGCCAGCAGCCGCGACAGGGGAACTAACTATGGCTACACCTTC	TRBV5-4	NA	TRBD1	TRBJ1-2
CASSLVPVNTEAFF	TGTGCCAGCAGCTTGGTCCCAGTGAACACTGAAGCTTTCTTT	TRBV5-6	NA	NA	TRBJ1-1
CASSPQRGEQFF	TGTGCCAGCAGCCCCCAGCGGGGTGAGCAGTTCTTC	TRBV11-2	NA	TRBD2	TRBJ2-1
CAVRDTYNSPLHF	TGTGCCGTCCGGGACACCTATAATTCACCCCTCCACTTT	TRBV27	NA	NA	TRBJ1-6
CAWSDGQPSYEQYF	TGTGCCTGGAGTGACGGACAGCCCTCCTACGAGCAGTACTTC	TRBV30	NA	NA	TRBJ2-7
CSVEVTGGWEQFF	TGCAGCGTTGAGGTAACAGGGGGTTGGGAGCAGTTCTTC	TRBV29-1	NA	TRBD1	TRBJ2-1
CASSQGEGQGRTGELFF	TGTGCCAGCAGCCAGGGGGAGGGACAGGGAAGGACCGGGGAGCTGTTTTTT	TRBV7-6	once	TRBD1	TRBJ2-2
CASTVVGAGGPGEQFF	TGTGCCAGCACCGTTGTTGGGGCGGGGGGGCCAGGTGAGCAGTTCTTC	TRBV5-4	NA	TRBD2	TRBJ2-1
CASSQARGGGYTF	TGTGCCAGCAGCCAAGCGAGAGGCGGTGGCTACACCTTC	TRBV3-1/TRBV3-2	NA	NA	TRBJ1-2
CASTTGRGFSTEAFF	TGTGCCAGCACCACAGGAAGGGGGTTTAGCACTGAAGCTTTCTTT	TRBV5-6	NA	NA	TRBJ1-1
CASSFIRGGAETQYF	TGTGCCAGCAGTTTTATTCGGGGGGGCGCGGAGACCCAGTACTTC	TRBV2	NA	TRBD2	TRBJ2-5